This record looks at one T cell receptor (beta chain) sequence and its context. What it binds is not known. Positive CCR7 selection of CD45RO-negative cells yielded the naive CD8 cells, and terminally differentiated effector memory CD45RA+ cells were excluded. Trimming cost V 4 bases and J 0 bases, with 21 bases left between them. Germline V CDR1 and CDR2: LNHDA, SQIVND (reference sequence). CDR3 length equals 18 residues. These data come from a study of shared clonotypes between healthy human individuals. Study context: Each donor's CD8 memory used one plate, CD8 naive two, each CD4 subset three.

Study-wide findings and caveats: A generally larger estimated richness was seen in naive subsets than in memory subsets. Rarefaction demonstrated incomplete sorted-subset sequencing despite large depth.

This table comes from immunoSEQ multiplex PCR, and its TCRdb copy is limited to in-frame clones, with some not included. The sample lists around 2,000,000 clones; just under 95% were seen once. The chain carries TRBV19 and TRBJ1-1; D gene ambiguous. The origin of this receptor is a man between 18 and 29 years old in good health. The sample was naive CD8+ T cells sorted from blood. The CDR3 loop reads CASSNPRNSILVNTEAFF. In nucleotides, the CDR3 is TGTGCCAGTAGTAACCCTAGGAACTCCATCCTAGTGAACACTGAAGCTTTCTTT.